This T cell receptor (beta chain) was sequenced in a study of blood T cell repertoires in COVID-19. Overall study: PBMCs, B-cell-depleted T cells, or T cells were the source of the cDNA or gDNA that made up the material.

Under the authors' procedure: For nucleated cells, counts were estimated from reference gene primer amplification. Data came from immunoSEQ multiplex PCR; TCRdb stores just in-frame clones and leaves some out. The V and J calls and clone size come from that table; D and trimming were worked out from the DNA. The table records 50,000 to 65,000 clones, almost 95% of them present only once. This CDR3 region has 15 residues. The V gene's germline CDR1 is SGHTA and CDR2 FQGNSA. Trimming removed 1 base from V and 3 bases from J, with 12 bases in between. This TCR derives from a man aged 50-59 years with active COVID-19. Material for sequencing was peripheral blood. This chain joins TRBV7-2 and TRBJ1-2, with a tentative D call TRBD1 (6 bases). The CDR3 loop reads CASSLVLGGDYGYTF. In DNA, the CDR3 is TGTGCCAGCAGCTTAGTATTAGGGGGAGACTATGGCTACACCTTC.